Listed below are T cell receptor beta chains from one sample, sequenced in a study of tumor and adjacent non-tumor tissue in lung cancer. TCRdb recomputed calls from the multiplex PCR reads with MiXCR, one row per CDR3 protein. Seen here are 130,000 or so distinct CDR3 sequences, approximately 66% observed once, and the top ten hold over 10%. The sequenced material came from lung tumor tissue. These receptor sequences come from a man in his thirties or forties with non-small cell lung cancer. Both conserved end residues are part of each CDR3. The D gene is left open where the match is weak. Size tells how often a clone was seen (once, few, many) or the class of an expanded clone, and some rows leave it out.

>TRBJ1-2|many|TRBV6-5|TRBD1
CASGRGRGEGYTF
TGTGCCAGCGGAAGAGGCAGGGGGGAAGGCTACACCTTC
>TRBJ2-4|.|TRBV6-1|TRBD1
CTSITDRGQNIRYF
TGTACCAGCATAACCGACAGGGGGCAAAACATTCGGTACTTC
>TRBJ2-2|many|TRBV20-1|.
CSARLADSAKITGELFF
TGCAGTGCTAGGCTTGCGGACAGCGCGAAAATCACCGGGGAGCTGTTTTTT
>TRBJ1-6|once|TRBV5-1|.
CASSLGQSHSPLHF
TGCGCCAGCAGCTTGGGTCAGAGCCATTCACCCCTCCACTTT
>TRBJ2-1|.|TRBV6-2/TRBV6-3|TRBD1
CASSRGQGTLNEQFF
TGTGCCAGCAGCCGGGGACAGGGAACTCTCAATGAGCAGTTCTTC
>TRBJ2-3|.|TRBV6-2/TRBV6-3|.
CASTDPPVNQPQYF
TGTGCCAGCACTGACCCTCCGGTGAATCAGCCCCAGTATTTT
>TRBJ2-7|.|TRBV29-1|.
CSAPLSSYEQYF
TGCAGCGCCCCGCTGAGCTCCTACGAGCAGTACTTC
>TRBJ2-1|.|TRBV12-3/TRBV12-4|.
CAWSLRYNEQFF
TGTGCCTGGAGCCTCAGATACAATGAGCAGTTCTTC
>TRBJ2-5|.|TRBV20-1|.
CSAVPEETQYF
TGCAGTGCCGTCCCAGAAGAAACCCAGTACTTC
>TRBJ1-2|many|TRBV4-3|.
CASSQGRFWTEYGYTF
TGCGCCAGCAGCCAAGGAAGGTTTTGGACAGAATATGGCTACACCTTC
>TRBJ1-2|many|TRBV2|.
CASSEAEGGYTF
TGTGCCAGCAGTGAAGCGGAGGGTGGCTACACCTTC
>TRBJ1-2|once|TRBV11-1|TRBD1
CVSRLTTGETDGYTF
TGTGTCAGCAGACTCACGACAGGGGAGACTGATGGTTACACCTTC
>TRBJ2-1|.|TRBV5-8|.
CASSFTGSEHNEQFF
TGTGCCAGCAGCTTTACAGGGTCTGAACACAATGAGCAGTTCTTC
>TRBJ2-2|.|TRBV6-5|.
CASRPDRSANTGELFF
TGTGCCAGCAGGCCTGACAGGAGCGCAAACACCGGGGAGCTGTTTTTT
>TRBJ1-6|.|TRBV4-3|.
CASSQDNMPSSPLHF
TGCGCCAGCAGCCAAGATAATATGCCTAGTTCACCCCTCCACTTT
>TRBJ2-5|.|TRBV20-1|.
CSAKVGLATETQYF
TGCAGTGCTAAAGTGGGGCTAGCTACCGAGACCCAGTACTTC
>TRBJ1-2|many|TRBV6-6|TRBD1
CASSPSRQGNYGYTF
TGTGCCAGCAGTCCCAGCCGACAGGGTAACTATGGCTACACCTTC
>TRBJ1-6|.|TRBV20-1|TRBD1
CSASVGQGRPPLHF
TGCAGTGCTAGTGTGGGACAGGGGCGACCACCCCTCCACTTT
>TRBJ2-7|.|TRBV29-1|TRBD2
CSVTTSVNIYEQYF
TGCAGCGTCACGACTAGCGTGAACATCTATGAGCAGTACTTC
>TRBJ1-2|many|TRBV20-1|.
CSARGSESADYGYTF
TGCAGTGCTAGAGGAAGTGAGTCGGCAGATTATGGCTACACCTTC
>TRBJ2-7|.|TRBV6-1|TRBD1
CANSDSAGTEYYEQYF
TGTGCCAACAGTGATTCCGCCGGGACAGAGTACTACGAGCAGTACTTT
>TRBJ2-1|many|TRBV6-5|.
CASSSPRGEQFF
TGTGCCAGCAGTTCCCCGCGGGGAGAGCAGTTCTTC
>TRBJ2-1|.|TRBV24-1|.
CATSDLGSTNEQFF
TGTGCCACCAGTGATCTCGGTAGTACAAATGAGCAGTTCTTC
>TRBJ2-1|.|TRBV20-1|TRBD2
CSTNVGGAYNEQFF
TGCAGTACTAATGTGGGAGGGGCCTACAATGAACAGTTCTTC
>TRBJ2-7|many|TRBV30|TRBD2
CAGDGGYEQYF
TGTGCCGGGGACGGGGGGTACGAGCAGTACTTC
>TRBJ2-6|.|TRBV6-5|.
CTSSLTTVWTSGANVLTF
TGTACCAGCAGCTTAACCACCGTATGGACCTCTGGGGCCAACGTCCTGACTTTC
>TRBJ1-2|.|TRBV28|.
CARSLTVNYGYTF
TGTGCCAGGAGTCTAACAGTGAACTATGGCTACACCTTC
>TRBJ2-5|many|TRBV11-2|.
CASSLRGEKQETQYF
TGTGCCAGCAGCTTAAGGGGAGAGAAACAGGAGACCCAGTACTTC
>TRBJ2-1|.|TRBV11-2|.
CVSSSATALRAYEQFF
TGTGTCAGCAGCTCTGCGACAGCCCTCCGTGCCTACGAGCAGTTCTTC
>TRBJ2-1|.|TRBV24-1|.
CAASVGQNEQFF
TGTGCCGCCAGTGTGGGGCAGAATGAGCAGTTCTTC
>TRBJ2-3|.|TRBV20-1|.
CSARPTIPLLAGGADTQYF
TGCAGTGCTAGACCCACCATACCCCTCCTAGCAGGGGGGGCGGATACGCAGTATTTT
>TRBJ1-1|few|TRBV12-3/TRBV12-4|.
CASRYGVMNTEAFF
TGTGCCAGCAGGTACGGGGTCATGAACACTGAAGCTTTCTTT
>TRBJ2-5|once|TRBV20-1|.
CSAPTGGSGETQYF
TGCAGTGCTCCAACGGGGGGCTCCGGGGAGACCCAGTACTTC
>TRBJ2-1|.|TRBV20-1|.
CSVRYPSYNDQFF
TGCAGTGTTAGGTATCCCTCCTACAATGATCAGTTCTTC
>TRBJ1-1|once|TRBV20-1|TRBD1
CNAKQPTGFRAEAFF
TGCAATGCTAAACAACCGACAGGGTTTCGCGCTGAAGCTTTCTTT
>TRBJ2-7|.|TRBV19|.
CASSTRDGAPYEQYF
TGTGCCAGTAGTACCCGGGACGGAGCACCTTACGAGCAGTACTTC
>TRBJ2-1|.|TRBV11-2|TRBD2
CANSPGLAGGGSYEQFF
TGTGCCAACAGCCCTGGACTAGCGGGAGGAGGTTCTTATGAGCAGTTCTTC
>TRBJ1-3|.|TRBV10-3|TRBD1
CAIRRQGVDSGNTIYF
TGTGCCATCAGGAGACAGGGGGTAGACTCTGGAAACACCATATATTTT
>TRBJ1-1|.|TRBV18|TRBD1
CASSHSGTGRNTEVFF
TGTGCCAGCTCACATTCCGGGACAGGGCGGAACACTGAAGTTTTCTTT
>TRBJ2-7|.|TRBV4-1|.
CASSQDEQGNTNEQYF
TGCGCCAGCAGCCAAGATGAACAGGGAAACACCAACGAACAGTACTTC
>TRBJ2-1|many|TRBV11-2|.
CASSSTWVTNEQFF
TGTGCCAGCAGCTCGACTTGGGTGACGAATGAGCAGTTCTTC
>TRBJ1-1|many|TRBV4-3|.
CASSQGDISEAFF
TGCGCCAGCAGCCAAGGGGACATATCTGAAGCTTTCTTT
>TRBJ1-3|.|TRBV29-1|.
CSVEYVWSGFGSTIYF
TGCAGCGTTGAGTATGTCTGGTCGGGATTTGGAAGCACCATATATTTT